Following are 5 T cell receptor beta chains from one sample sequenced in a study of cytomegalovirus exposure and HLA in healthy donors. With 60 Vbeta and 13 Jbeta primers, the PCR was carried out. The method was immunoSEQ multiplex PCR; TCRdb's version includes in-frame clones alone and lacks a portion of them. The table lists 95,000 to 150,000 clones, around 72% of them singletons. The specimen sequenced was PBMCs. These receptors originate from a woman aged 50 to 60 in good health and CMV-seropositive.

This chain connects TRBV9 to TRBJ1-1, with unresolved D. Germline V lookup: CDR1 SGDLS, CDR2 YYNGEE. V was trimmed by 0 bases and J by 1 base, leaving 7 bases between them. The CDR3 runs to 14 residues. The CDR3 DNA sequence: TGTGCCAGCAGCGTAGTAACGGGGAACACTGAAGCTTTCTTT. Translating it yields CASSVVTGNTEAFF. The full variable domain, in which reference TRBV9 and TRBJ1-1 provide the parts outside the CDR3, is DSGVTQTPKHLITATGQRVTLRCSPRSGDLSVYWYQQSLDQGLQFLIQYYNGEERAKGNILERFSAQQFPDLHSELNLSSLELGDSALYFCASSVVTGNTEAFFGQGTRLTVV.

The DNA for the CDR3 is TGTGCCAGCAGCCGGACACCAACGTACGAGCAGTACTTC. Its translation: CASSRTPTYEQYF. V usage is TRBV7-8 and J usage is TRBJ2-7; TRBD1 might be the D (5 bases). The germline V gene has CDR1 SGHVS and CDR2 FQNEAQ. With 5 bases removed from V and 4 bases from J, the gap between germline ends came to 12 bases. The CDR3 sequence is 13 residues long.

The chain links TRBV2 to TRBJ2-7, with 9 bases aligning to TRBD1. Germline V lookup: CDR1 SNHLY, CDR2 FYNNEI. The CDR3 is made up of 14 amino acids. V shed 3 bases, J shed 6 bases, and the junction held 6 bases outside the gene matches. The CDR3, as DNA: TGTGCCAGCAGTGACGGGACAGGGATAGGCGAGCAGTACTTC. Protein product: CASSDGTGIGEQYF.

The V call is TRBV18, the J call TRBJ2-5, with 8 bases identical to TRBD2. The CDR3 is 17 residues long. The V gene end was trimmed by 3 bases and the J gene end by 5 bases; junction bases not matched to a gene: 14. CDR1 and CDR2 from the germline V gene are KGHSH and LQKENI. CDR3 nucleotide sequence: TGTGCCAGCTCACCTGGGCTAGCGGGCTCCCGGATTGAGACCCAGTACTTC. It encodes CASSPGLAGSRIETQYF.

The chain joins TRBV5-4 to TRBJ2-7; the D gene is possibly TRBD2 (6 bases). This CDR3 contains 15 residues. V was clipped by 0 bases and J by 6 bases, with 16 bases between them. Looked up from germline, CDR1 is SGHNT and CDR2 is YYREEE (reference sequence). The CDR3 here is CASSLGGDSWGEQYF. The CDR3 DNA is TGTGCCAGCAGCTTGGGGGGGGATTCATGGGGCGAGCAGTACTTC. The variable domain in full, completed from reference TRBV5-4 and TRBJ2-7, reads ETGVTQSPTHLIKTRGQQVTLRCSSQSGHNTVSWYQQALGQGPQFIFQYYREEENGRGNFPPRFSGLQFPNYSSELNVNALELDDSALYLCASSLGGDSWGEQYFGPGTRLTVT.